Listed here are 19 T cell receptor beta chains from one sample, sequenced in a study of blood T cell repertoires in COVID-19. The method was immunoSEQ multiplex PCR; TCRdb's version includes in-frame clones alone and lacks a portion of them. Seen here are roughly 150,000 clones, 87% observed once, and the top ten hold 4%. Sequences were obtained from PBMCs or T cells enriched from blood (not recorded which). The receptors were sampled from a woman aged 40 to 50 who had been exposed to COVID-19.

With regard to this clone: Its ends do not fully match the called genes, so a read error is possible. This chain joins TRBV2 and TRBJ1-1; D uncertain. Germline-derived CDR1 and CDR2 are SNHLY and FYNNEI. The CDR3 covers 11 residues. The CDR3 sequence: CASNPDTEAFF. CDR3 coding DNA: TGCGCCAGCAATCCGGACACTGAAGCTTTCTTT. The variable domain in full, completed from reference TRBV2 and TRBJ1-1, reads EPEVTQTPSHQVTQMGQEVILRCVPISNHLYFYWYRQILGQKVEFLVSFYNNEISEKSEIFDDQFSVERPDGSNFTLKIRSTKLEDSAMYFCASNPDTEAFFGQGTRLTVV.

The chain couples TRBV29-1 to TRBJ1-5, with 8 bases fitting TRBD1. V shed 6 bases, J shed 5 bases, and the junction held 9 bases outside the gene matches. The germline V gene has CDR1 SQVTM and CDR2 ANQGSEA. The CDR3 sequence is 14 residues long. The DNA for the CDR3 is TGCAGCGTACCCGGACAGGGCTCGGATCAGCCCCAGCATTTT. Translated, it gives CSVPGQGSDQPQHF.

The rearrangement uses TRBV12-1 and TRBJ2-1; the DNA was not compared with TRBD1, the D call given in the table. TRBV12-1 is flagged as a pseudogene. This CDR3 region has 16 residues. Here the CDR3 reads CASSFPGTPLRDEQFF. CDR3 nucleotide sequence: TGTGCCAGCAGCTTTCCGGGGACACCCCTACGGGATGAGCAGTTCTTC.

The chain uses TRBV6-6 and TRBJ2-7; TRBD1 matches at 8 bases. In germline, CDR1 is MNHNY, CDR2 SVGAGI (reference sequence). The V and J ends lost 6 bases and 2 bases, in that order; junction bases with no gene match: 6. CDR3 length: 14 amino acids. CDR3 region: CASRSQDRAYEQYF. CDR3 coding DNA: TGTGCCAGCAGATCACAGGACAGGGCCTACGAGCAGTACTTC.

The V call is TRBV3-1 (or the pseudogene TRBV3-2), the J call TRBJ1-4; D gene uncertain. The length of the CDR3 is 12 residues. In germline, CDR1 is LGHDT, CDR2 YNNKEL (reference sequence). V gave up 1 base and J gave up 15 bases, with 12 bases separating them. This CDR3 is CASSQVTGRLFF. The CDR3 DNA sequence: TGTGCCAGCAGCCAAGTCACCGGGAGGTTGTTTTTT.

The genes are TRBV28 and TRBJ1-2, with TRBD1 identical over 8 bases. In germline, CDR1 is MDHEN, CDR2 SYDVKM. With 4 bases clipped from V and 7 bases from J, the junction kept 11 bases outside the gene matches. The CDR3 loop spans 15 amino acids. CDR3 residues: CASSSPIGQGAGYTF. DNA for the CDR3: TGTGCCAGCAGTTCTCCCATCGGACAGGGCGCTGGCTACACCTTC.

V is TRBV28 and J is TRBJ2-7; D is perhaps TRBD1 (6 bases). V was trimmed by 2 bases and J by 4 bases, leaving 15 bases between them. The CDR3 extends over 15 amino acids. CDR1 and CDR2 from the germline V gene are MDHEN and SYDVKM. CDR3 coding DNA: TGTGCCAGCAGTTTAGTGGGGACATGGAGTTACGAGCAGTACTTC. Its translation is CASSLVGTWSYEQYF.

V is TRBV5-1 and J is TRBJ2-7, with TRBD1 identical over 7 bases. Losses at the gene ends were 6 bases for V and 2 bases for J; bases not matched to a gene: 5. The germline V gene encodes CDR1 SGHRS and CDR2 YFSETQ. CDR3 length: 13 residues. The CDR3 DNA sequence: TGCGCCAGCAAGGGGACAGCAACCTACGAGCAGTACTTC. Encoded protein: CASKGTATYEQYF.

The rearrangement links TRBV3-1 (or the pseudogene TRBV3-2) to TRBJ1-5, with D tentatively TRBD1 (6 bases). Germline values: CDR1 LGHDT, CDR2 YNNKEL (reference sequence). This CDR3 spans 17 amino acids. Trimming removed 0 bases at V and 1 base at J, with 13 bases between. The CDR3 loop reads CASSQERLGGSNQPQHF. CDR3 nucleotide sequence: TGTGCCAGCAGCCAAGAACGGCTAGGGGGAAGCAATCAGCCCCAGCATTTT.

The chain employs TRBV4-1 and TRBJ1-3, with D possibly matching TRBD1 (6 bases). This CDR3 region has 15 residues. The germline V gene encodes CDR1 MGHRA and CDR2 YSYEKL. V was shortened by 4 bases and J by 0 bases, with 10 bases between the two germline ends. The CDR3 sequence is CASSLGQISGNTIYF. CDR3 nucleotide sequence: TGCGCCAGCAGCCTGGGACAAATCTCTGGAAACACCATATATTTT.

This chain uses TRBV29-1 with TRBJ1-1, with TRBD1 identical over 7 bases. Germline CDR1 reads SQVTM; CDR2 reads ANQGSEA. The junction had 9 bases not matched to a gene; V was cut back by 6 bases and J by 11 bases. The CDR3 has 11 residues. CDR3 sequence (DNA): TGCAGCGTATTGACAGGGAACGGCGCTTTCTTT. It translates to CSVLTGNGAFF.

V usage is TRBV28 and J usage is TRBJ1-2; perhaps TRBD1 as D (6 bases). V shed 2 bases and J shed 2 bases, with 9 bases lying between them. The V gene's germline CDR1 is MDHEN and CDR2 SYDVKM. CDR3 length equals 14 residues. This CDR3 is CASSLLTGNYGYTF. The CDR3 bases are TGTGCCAGCAGTTTACTTACAGGGAACTATGGCTACACCTTC.

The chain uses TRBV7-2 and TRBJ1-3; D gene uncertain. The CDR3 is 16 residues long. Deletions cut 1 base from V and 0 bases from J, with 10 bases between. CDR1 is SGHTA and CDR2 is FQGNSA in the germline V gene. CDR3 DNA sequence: TGTGCCAGCAGCTTAGTCCATGGCATCTCTGGAAACACCATATATTTT. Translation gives CASSLVHGISGNTIYF. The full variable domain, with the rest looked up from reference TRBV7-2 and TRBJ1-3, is GAGVSQSPSNKVTEKGKDVELRCDPISGHTALYWYRQSLGQGLEFLIYFQGNSAPDKSGLPSDRFSAERTGGSVSTLTIQRTQQEDSAVYLCASSLVHGISGNTIYFGEGSWLTVV.

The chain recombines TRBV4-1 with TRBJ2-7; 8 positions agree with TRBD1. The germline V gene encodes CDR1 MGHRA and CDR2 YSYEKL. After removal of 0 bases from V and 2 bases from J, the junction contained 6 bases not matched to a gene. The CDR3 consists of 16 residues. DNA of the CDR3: TGCGCCAGCAGCCAAGATCCCGGGACAGGAGCCTACGAGCAGTACTTC. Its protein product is CASSQDPGTGAYEQYF.

The CDR3 protein is CASSFKQGAYEQYF. Written as DNA, the CDR3 is TGTGCCAGCAGTTTTAAGCAGGGGGCCTACGAGCAGTACTTC. V and J are TRBV28 and TRBJ2-7; TRBD1 matches at 7 bases. V shed 3 bases and J 2 bases; nucleotides not matched to a gene: 4. Germline loops: CDR1 MDHEN, CDR2 SYDVKM. The CDR3 has 14 residues.

As DNA, the CDR3 is TGTGCCAGCAACACGCGCAGGGAAGCTGGAAACACCATATATTTT. This sequence encodes CASNTRREAGNTIYF. The gene calls are TRBV6-6 and TRBJ1-3; TRBD1 is a possible D gene (5 bases). V was trimmed by 7 bases and J by 2 bases, leaving 15 bases between them. CDR3 size: 15 residues. Germline CDR1 reads MNHNY; CDR2 reads SVGAGI (reference sequence).

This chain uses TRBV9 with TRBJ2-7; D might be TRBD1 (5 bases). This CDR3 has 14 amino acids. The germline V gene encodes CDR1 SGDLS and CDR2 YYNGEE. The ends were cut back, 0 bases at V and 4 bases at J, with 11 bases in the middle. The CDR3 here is CASSVGPPGYEQYF. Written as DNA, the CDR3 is TGTGCCAGCAGCGTAGGGCCCCCAGGGTACGAGCAGTACTTC.

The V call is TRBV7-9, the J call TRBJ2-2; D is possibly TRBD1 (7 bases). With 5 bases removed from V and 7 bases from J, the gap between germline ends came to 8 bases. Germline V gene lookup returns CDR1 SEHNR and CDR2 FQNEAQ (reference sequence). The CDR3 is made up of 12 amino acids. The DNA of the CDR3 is TGTGCCAGCAGCCAGGGGGGCGGGGAGCTGTTTTTT. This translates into CASSQGGGELFF.

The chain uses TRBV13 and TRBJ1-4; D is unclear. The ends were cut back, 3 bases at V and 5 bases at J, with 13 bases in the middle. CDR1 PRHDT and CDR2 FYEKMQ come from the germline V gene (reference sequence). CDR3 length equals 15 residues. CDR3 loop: CASSFTRGVNEKLFF. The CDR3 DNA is TGTGCCAGCAGCTTTACTCGCGGGGTCAATGAAAAACTGTTTTTT. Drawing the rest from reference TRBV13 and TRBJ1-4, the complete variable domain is AAGVIQSPRHLIKEKRETATLKCYPIPRHDTVYWYQQGPGQDPQFLISFYEKMQSDKGSIPDRFSAQQFSDYHSELNMSSLELGDSALYFCASSFTRGVNEKLFFGSGTQLSVL.